What follows are 8 T cell receptor beta chains derived from one specimen sequenced in a study of somatic mutations in cytotoxic T cells in rheumatoid arthritis. Sequencing used immunoSEQ multiplex PCR; TCRdb keeps in-frame clones, though not all of them. The repertoire holds approximately 12,000 clones, with about 83% as singletons. The sequencing input was CD8+ T cells sorted from blood. Receptor source: an adult with rheumatoid arthritis.

The rearrangement joins TRBV19 to TRBJ2-1; TRBD2 matches 11 bases. CDR3 length: 15 amino acids. V trimming: 5 bases; J trimming: 4 bases; junction bases outside the gene matches: 4. Germline V lookup: CDR1 LNHDA, CDR2 SQIVND (reference sequence). CDR3 sequence (DNA): TGTGCCAGTAGTCCGGGACTAGCGGATTACAATGAGCAGTTCTTC. Protein: CASSPGLADYNEQFF.

V is TRBV29-1 and J is TRBJ1-3, with 7 bases identical to TRBD1. The ends lost 6 bases at V and 0 bases at J; junction bases unmatched: 5. The CDR3 has 14 residues. The germline gives CDR1 SQVTM, CDR2 ANQGSEA. The CDR3 bases are TGCAGCGTAGTGACAGGGACCTCTGGAAACACCATATATTTT. It codes for CSVVTGTSGNTIYF.

J is TRBJ1-1 and V is TRBV4-2; D ambiguous. CDR3 length equals 14 residues. The germline gives CDR1 LGHNA, CDR2 YNFKEQ. Trimming stripped 2 bases from V and 3 bases from J, with 10 bases between. CDR3 nucleotide sequence: TGTGCCAGCAGCCAAAGTCCGGGCTACACTGAAGCTTTCTTT. Translated, it gives CASSQSPGYTEAFF.

This clone has only a few counts. The chain uses TRBV21-1 and TRBJ2-7; the table's D call TRBD1 went unverified against the DNA. TRBV21-1 is shown as a pseudogene. The CDR3 has 14 amino acids. CDR3 nucleotides: TGTGCCAGCAGCAGGGACAGGGTGGGAGGCGAGCAGTACTTC. Encoded protein: CASSRDRVGGEQYF.

The gene calls are TRBV28 and TRBJ2-7; either TRBD1 or TRBD2 may supply D (6 bases each). Germline V gives CDR1 MDHEN, CDR2 SYDVKM. V was trimmed by 10 bases and J by 2 bases, leaving 18 bases between them. This CDR3 has 14 amino acids. The CDR3 DNA follows: TGTGCCACCGCCCCGGGGGCAAAAACCTACGAGCAGTACTTC. It translates to CATAPGAKTYEQYF.

V is TRBV7-9 and J is TRBJ2-3, with D perhaps matching TRBD2 (5 bases). This CDR3 region has 12 residues. V lost 9 bases to trimming and J lost 6 bases, with 13 bases between them. Looked up from germline, CDR1 is SEHNR and CDR2 is FQNEAQ (reference sequence). CDR3 DNA: TGTGCCAGTGTTGCCGGGGTGGATACGCAGTATTTT. The encoded protein is CASVAGVDTQYF. Filled out from reference TRBV7-9 and TRBJ2-3, the complete variable domain reads DTGVSQNPRHKITKRGQNVTFRCDPISEHNRLYWYRQTLGQGPEFLTYFQNEAQLEKSRLLSDRFSAERPKGSFSTLEIQRTEQGDSAMYLCASVAGVDTQYFGPGTRLTVL.

The chain is built from TRBV9 and TRBJ1-4; D gene unclear. From germline, CDR1 is SGDLS and CDR2 YYNGEE. Trimming removed 0 bases from V and 5 bases from J, with 11 bases in between. The CDR3 extends over 15 amino acids. CDR3 residues: CASSVGSMENEKLFF. Written as DNA, the CDR3 is TGTGCCAGCAGCGTAGGATCAATGGAGAATGAAAAACTGTTTTTT.

This rearrangement joins TRBV2 to TRBJ2-2; 7 nucleotides line up with TRBD1. CDR3 length: 15 residues. CDR1 is SNHLY, CDR2 FYNNEI, per germline. Trimming at V came to 3 bases and at J to 1 base, leaving 2 bases not matched to a gene. DNA of the CDR3: TGTGCCAGCAGTGAGGGACAGATGAACACCGGGGAGCTGTTTTTT. It yields the protein CASSEGQMNTGELFF. Variable domain in full (rest from reference TRBV2 and TRBJ2-2): EPEVTQTPSHQVTQMGQEVILRCVPISNHLYFYWYRQILGQKVEFLVSFYNNEISEKSEIFDDQFSVERPDGSNFTLKIRSTKLEDSAMYFCASSEGQMNTGELFFGEGSRLTVL.